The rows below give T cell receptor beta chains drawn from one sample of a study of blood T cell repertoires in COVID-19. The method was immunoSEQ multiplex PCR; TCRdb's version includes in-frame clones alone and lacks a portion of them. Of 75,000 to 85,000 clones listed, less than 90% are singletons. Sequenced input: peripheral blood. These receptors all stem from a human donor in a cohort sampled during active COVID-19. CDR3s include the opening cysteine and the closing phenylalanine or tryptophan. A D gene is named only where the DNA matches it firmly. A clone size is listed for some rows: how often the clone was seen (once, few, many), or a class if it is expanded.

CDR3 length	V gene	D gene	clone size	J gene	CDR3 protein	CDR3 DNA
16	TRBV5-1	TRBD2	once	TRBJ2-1	CASSLESSGGYNEQFF	TGCGCCAGCAGCTTGGAGTCTAGCGGGGGCTACAATGAGCAGTTCTTC
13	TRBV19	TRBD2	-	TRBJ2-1	CASSGTSAILQFF	TGTGCCAGTAGCGGGACTAGCGCGATACTACAGTTCTTC
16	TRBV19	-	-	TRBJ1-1	CASTPGVVNWWTEAFF	TGTGCCTCTACCCCAGGGGTTGTGAACTGGTGGACTGAAGCTTTCTTT
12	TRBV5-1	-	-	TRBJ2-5	CASKQVEETQYF	TGCGCCAGTAAGCAGGTCGAAGAGACCCAGTACTTC
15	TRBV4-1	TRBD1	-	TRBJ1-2	CASSQGQPLRDGYTF	TGCGCCAGCAGCCAGGGACAGCCGTTAAGGGATGGCTACACCTTC
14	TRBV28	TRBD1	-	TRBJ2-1	CAIVVGGYYNEQFF	TGTGCCATAGTAGTAGGGGGCTATTACAATGAGCAGTTCTTC
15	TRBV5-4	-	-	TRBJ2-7	CASADHLTGSYEQYF	TGTGCCAGCGCCGACCACCTGACGGGATCCTACGAGCAGTACTTC
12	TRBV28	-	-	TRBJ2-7	CASSFSSYEQYF	TGTGCCAGCAGTTTTAGCTCCTACGAGCAGTACTTC
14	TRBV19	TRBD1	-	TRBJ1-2	CASSITQGGYGYTF	TGTGCCAGTAGTATTACACAGGGGGGCTATGGCTACACCTTC
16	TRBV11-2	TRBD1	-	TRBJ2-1	CASSPRTGWGFNEQFF	TGTGCCAGCAGCCCGCGGACAGGGTGGGGCTTCAATGAGCAGTTCTTC
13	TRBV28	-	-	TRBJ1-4	CASSFGINEKLFF	TGTGCCAGCAGTTTCGGTATTAATGAAAAACTGTTTTTT
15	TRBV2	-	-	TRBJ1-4	CASSARGHTNEKLFF	TGTGCCAGCAGTGCACGAGGACACACGAATGAAAAACTGTTTTTT
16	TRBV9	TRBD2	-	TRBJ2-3	CASSVRLAGDSDTQYF	TGTGCCAGCAGCGTTCGACTAGCGGGGGACTCAGATACGCAGTATTTT
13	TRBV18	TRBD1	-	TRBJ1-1	CASSPGTGNEAFF	TGTGCCAGCTCACCAGGGACAGGGAATGAAGCTTTCTTT
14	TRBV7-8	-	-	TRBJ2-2	CAEGQGSNTGELFF	TGTGCCGAAGGTCAGGGCTCGAACACCGGGGAGCTGTTTTTT
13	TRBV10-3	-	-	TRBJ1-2	CAIKTGLNYGYTF	TGTGCCATCAAGACGGGATTAAACTATGGCTACACCTTC
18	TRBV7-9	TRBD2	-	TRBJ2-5	CASSSLLGGGLAQETQYF	TGTGCCAGCAGCTCCCTATTGGGGGGGGGACTAGCGCAAGAGACCCAGTACTTC
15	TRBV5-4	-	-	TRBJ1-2	CASSARQRDNYGYTF	TGTGCCAGCAGCGCCCGTCAGAGGGATAACTATGGCTACACCTTC
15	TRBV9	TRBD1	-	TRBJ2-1	CASSVTGGPYNEQFF	TGTGCCAGCAGCGTGACAGGGGGCCCTTACAATGAGCAGTTCTTC
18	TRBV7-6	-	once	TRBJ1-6	CASSSIVAGPGGVSPLHF	TGTGCCAGCAGCTCCATAGTGGCGGGCCCCGGGGGTGTATCACCCCTCCACTTT
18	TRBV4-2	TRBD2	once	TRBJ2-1	CASSQDMGSGRVSNEQFF	TGTGCCAGCAGCCAAGATATGGGGAGCGGGAGGGTCTCGAATGAGCAGTTCTTC
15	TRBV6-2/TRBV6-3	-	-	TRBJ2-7	CASSYSAGDPYEQYF	TGTGCCAGCAGTTACTCAGCGGGCGACCCCTACGAGCAGTACTTC
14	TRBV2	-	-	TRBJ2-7	CASSGQDLPYEQYF	TGTGCCAGCAGTGGACAGGATCTTCCCTACGAGCAGTACTTC
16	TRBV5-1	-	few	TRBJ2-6	CASSLDRNSGANVLTF	TGCGCCAGCAGCTTGGACAGAAACTCTGGGGCCAACGTCCTGACTTTC
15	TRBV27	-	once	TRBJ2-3	CASSSPPSGADTQYF	TGTGCCAGCAGTTCTCCGCCGTCAGGTGCAGATACGCAGTATTTT
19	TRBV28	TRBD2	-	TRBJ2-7	CASSFPWDGPSGGSYEQYF	TGTGCCAGCAGTTTCCCCTGGGACGGCCCTAGCGGGGGCTCCTACGAGCAGTACTTC
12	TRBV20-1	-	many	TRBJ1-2	CSASVGDYGYTF	TGCAGTGCTAGTGTCGGGGACTATGGCTACACCTTC
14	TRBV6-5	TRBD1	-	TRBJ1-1	CASSLTGPYTEAFF	TGTGCCAGCAGTTTGACAGGGCCGTACACTGAAGCTTTCTTT
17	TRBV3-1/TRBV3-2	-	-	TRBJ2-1	CASSPTLGGGSYNEQFF	TGTGCCAGCAGCCCTACCCTAGGGGGGGGCTCCTACAATGAGCAGTTCTTC
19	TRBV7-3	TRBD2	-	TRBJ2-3	CASSLSLLAGPASTDTQYF	TGTGCCAGCAGCTTATCCCTACTAGCGGGCCCAGCTAGCACAGATACGCAGTATTTT
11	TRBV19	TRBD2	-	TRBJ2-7	CATREGGKQYF	TGTGCCACCCGGGAGGGGGGAAAGCAGTACTTC
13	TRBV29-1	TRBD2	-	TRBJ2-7	CSVVQRGSYEQYF	TGCAGCGTTGTCCAGCGGGGCTCCTACGAGCAGTACTTC
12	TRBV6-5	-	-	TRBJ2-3	CASNSLADTQYF	TGTGCCAGCAATAGTCTGGCAGATACGCAGTATTTT
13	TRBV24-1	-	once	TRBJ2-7	CATSSQALPEQYF	TGTGCCACCAGCTCACAGGCCCTCCCCGAGCAGTACTTC
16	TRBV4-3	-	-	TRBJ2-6	CASSQESSSGANVLTF	TGCGCCAGCAGCCAAGAATCCAGCTCTGGGGCCAACGTCCTGACTTTC
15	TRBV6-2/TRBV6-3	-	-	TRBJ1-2	CASSYSTGRAYGYTF	TGTGCCAGCAGTTACTCGACCGGCAGGGCCTATGGCTACACCTTC
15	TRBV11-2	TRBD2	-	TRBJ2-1	CASSPKTAGGHEQFF	TGTGCCAGCAGCCCCAAGACTGCGGGGGGGCATGAGCAGTTCTTC
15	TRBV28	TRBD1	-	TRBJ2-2	CASRSQGARSGELFF	TGTGCCAGCAGGTCCCAGGGGGCACGATCCGGGGAGCTGTTTTTT
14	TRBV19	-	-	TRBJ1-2	CASSIQASHYGYTF	TGTGCCAGTAGTATACAGGCATCGCACTATGGCTACACCTTC
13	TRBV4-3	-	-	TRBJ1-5	CASSRTLNQPQHF	TGCGCCAGCAGCCGGACTCTCAATCAGCCCCAGCATTTT
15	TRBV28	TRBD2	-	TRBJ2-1	CASSSLGLAGGLQFF	TGTGCCAGCAGTTCTCTAGGACTAGCGGGGGGTCTGCAGTTCTTC
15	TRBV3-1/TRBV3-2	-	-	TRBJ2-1	CASSQYSGSYNEQFF	TGTGCCAGCAGCCAGTATAGCGGCTCCTACAATGAGCAGTTCTTC
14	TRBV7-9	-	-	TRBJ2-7	CASSPQTNTYEQYF	TGTGCCAGCAGCCCACAGACAAACACCTACGAGCAGTACTTC
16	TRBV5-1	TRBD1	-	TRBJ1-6	CASSLVGTGSNSPLHF	TGCGCCAGCAGCTTGGTGGGGACAGGCAGCAATTCACCCCTCCACTTT
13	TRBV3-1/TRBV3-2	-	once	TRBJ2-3	CASSQVQGQAQYF	TGTGCCAGCAGCCAAGTTCAGGGGCAGGCGCAGTATTTT
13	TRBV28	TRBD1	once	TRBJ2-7	CASSSGQGYEQYF	TGTGCCAGCAGTTCGGGACAGGGATACGAGCAGTACTTC
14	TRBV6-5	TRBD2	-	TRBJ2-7	CASLIAGAGYEQYF	TGTGCCAGCCTCATAGCGGGAGCAGGTTACGAGCAGTACTTC
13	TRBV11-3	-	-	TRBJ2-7	CASSYNRDYEQYF	TGTGCCAGCAGCTATAACAGGGATTACGAGCAGTACTTC
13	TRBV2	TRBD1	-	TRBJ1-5	CASSGTGSQPQHF	TGTGCCAGCAGCGGGACAGGGTCTCAGCCCCAGCATTTT
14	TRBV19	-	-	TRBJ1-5	CASSLQDNNQPQHF	TGTGCCAGTAGTCTACAGGATAACAATCAGCCCCAGCATTTT
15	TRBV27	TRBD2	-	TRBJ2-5	CASSLAIAGQETQYF	TGTGCCAGCAGCTTAGCGATAGCGGGACAAGAGACCCAGTACTTC
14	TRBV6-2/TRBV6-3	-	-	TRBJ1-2	CASSSSGHPNGYTF	-
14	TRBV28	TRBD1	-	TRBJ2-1	CASRTGGGDNEQFF	TGTGCCAGTAGGACAGGGGGAGGGGACAATGAGCAGTTCTTC